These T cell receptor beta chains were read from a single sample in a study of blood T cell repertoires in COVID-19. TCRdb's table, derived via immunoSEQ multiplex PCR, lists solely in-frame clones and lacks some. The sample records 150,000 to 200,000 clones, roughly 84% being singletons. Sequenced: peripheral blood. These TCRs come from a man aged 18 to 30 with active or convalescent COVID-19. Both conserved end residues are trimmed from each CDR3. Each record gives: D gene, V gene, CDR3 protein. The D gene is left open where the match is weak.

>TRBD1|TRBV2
ARSTGVGGYT
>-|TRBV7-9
ASSPILGKQETQY
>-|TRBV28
ASSFTGLNTEAF
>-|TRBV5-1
ASSLAASSYNEQF
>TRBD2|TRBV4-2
ASSPGPLAGRGTDTQY
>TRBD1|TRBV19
ASSPRLGTGRDEKLF
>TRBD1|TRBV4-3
ASSQDLLGTGVRPQH
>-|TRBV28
ASSGTPANYGYT
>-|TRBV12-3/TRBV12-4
ASSLGRAEAF
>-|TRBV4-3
ASSQVPPGQPAKNIQY
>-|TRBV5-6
ASSLIPTSPGELF
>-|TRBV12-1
ASSFARCSSQLADYGYT
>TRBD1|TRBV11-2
ASSPRGVGVGRTEAF
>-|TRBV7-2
ASSSLPTGLAGELF
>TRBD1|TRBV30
AYRGYNSPLH
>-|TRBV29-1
SVTQGYGYT
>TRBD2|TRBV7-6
ASSPLWREGRKTDTQY
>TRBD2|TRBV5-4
ASSLSGGGAYEQY
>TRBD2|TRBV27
ASSFRGGIEQF
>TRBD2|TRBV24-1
ATSDPRLAGVTTDTQY
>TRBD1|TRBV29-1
SVVATGRETQY
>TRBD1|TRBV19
ASSTGRDRGNNYGYT
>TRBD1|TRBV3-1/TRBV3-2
ASSLTGAPYEQY
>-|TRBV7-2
ASSFGGARSNQPQH
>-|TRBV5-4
ASSYWTDPKTT
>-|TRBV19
ASSIGWRANYGYT